This TCR beta chain was recovered during a study of shared clonotypes between healthy human individuals. Study-level background: CD4 naive cells filled three plates per donor, CD4 memory three, CD8 naive two and CD8 memory one.

As regards this clone: Other nucleotide sequences in the sample specify the same CDR3.

It was CD45RO-negative cells, positively selected for CCR7, that made up naive CD8 cells, with terminally differentiated effector memory CD45RA+ cells excluded. V was trimmed by 0 bases and J by 4 bases, leaving 10 bases between them. Germline-derived CDR1 and CDR2 are LNHDA and SQIVND (reference sequence). The CDR3 loop spans 14 amino acids. Clones were read by immunoSEQ multiplex PCR, and TCRdb kept only the in-frame ones, dropping some. The sample carries 1.5 million to 2.5 million clones, over 85% recorded once. The rearrangement uses TRBV19 and TRBJ2-7; D is unresolved. Source material: naive CD8+ T cells sorted from blood. The source is a man between 18 and 35 years old in good health. The CDR3 region is CASSIDLEGYEQYF. The CDR3 DNA sequence: TGTGCCAGTAGTATAGATCTTGAAGGATACGAGCAGTACTTC.